This T cell receptor (beta chain) emerged from a study of human T cells and chemical hapten exposure. About the study: Patch testing placed 0.01% DPC on the upper back, with readings at 6 days. Largely, small differences in pooled library volume made per-sample TCR yields vary.

Individual cDNA molecules received unique molecular identifiers in the library. TCRdb re-called the RACE reads through MiXCR, storing one row per CDR3 protein. Of 300,000 to 450,000 distinct CDR3 sequences in the sample, 4.8% were seen once. This clonotype showed up many times. Time point described: patch test 1, 2 weeks after DPC sensitization. Treatment given: therapeutic diphenylcyclopropenone sensitization with weekly scalp DPC. Total RNA came from unfractionated whole blood. The CDR3 length is 14 residues. Trimming stripped 4 bases from V and 7 bases from J, with 16 bases between. The V gene's germline CDR1 is MRHNA and CDR2 SNTAGT.

Here the sequenced sample was whole blood, taken in connection with sensitization to the hapten diphenylcyclopropenone (DPC). The chain employs TRBV6-4 and TRBJ1-2; D perhaps matches TRBD1 (6 bases). The TCR comes from a woman between 50 and 59 years old with alopecia areata. Some clones in this sample may be carry-over from other donors' samples. DNA of the CDR3: TGTGCCAGCAGTGCACAGGGAGCCGGCAGTGGCTACACCTTC. Translating gives CASSAQGAGSGYTF.